A selection of T cell receptor beta chains follows, all from one sample in a study of identical twins. TCRdb reprocessed the 5' RACE reads with MiXCR, giving one entry per CDR3 protein. This repertoire shows 450,000 to 650,000 distinct CDR3 sequences, nearly 10% found once; its top ten account for 2.5% to 3.5%. These data were also reused for a study on yellow fever vaccine responses in identical twins.

The sample taken for sequencing was PBMCs. All receptors come from a woman younger than 35 in good health. The CDR3 runs from the conserved cysteine through the conserved F or W. The D gene is left open where the match is weak. Clone size is not always given. Where it is, it says once, few, many or a class for expanded clones.

>few|TRBJ2-1|.|14|TRBV29-1
CSVELWRGVDEQFF
TGCAGCGTTGAGCTCTGGAGGGGAGTTGATGAGCAGTTCTTC
>.|TRBJ2-3|.|16|TRBV12-3/TRBV12-4
CASSLARGRVTDTQYF
TGTGCCAGCAGTTTAGCGCGTGGTAGGGTCACAGATACGCAGTATTTT
>many|TRBJ1-1|TRBD1|13|TRBV29-1
CSVVGTGITEAFF
TGCAGCGTTGTCGGGACAGGGATCACTGAAGCTTTCTTT
>many|TRBJ2-1|.|13|TRBV24-1
CATSDLGGNEQFF
TGTGCCACCAGTGATTTGGGCGGAAATGAGCAGTTCTTC
>few|TRBJ2-1|.|16|TRBV20-1
CSARTEGGPTYNEQFF
TGCAGTGCTAGAACGGAGGGGGGGCCTACCTACAATGAGCAGTTCTTC
>many|TRBJ2-5|TRBD2|16|TRBV7-2
CASSLRTSGGQETQYF
TGTGCCAGCAGCTTACGGACTAGCGGAGGACAAGAGACCCAGTACTTC
>.|TRBJ2-1|.|15|TRBV10-3
CAISVAGAPDNEQFF
TGTGCCATCAGTGTGGCTGGGGCCCCAGACAATGAGCAGTTCTTC
>.|TRBJ2-1|.|11|TRBV10-3
CAIRTYNEQFF
TGTGCCATCAGGACCTACAATGAGCAGTTCTTC
>few|TRBJ2-7|.|15|TRBV15
CATSRDRGRVEEQYF
TGTGCCACCAGCAGAGATCGGGGCAGGGTGGAGGAGCAGTACTTC
>few|TRBJ2-2|TRBD1|19|TRBV5-1
CASSYASEGAFDWTGELFF
TGCGCCAGCAGCTACGCCAGCGAGGGGGCGTTCGATTGGACCGGGGAGCTGTTTTTT
>few|TRBJ2-5|TRBD2|15|TRBV7-9
CASSFREGHLETQYF
TGTGCCAGCAGCTTCCGGGAGGGACATTTGGAGACCCAGTACTTC
>few|TRBJ2-7|TRBD2|14|TRBV10-3
CAIMEAGASYEQYF
TGTGCCATCATGGAAGCGGGGGCCTCCTACGAGCAGTACTTC
>many|TRBJ2-7|.|16|TRBV4-1
CASSQDQLTSVYEQYF
TGCGCCAGCAGCCAAGATCAGCTCACTAGTGTCTACGAGCAGTACTTC
>.|TRBJ2-6|.|16|TRBV11-1
CASSNSRLLGANVLTF
TGTGCCAGCAGCAATTCTCGACTGCTTGGGGCCAACGTCCTGACTTTC
>few|TRBJ1-1|.|12|TRBV30
CAWMRGDTEAFF
TGTGCCTGGATGAGGGGGGACACTGAAGCTTTCTTT
>many|TRBJ2-2|.|13|TRBV29-1
CSVGVQNTGELFF
TGCAGCGTTGGGGTACAGAACACCGGGGAGCTGTTTTTT
>.|TRBJ2-7|TRBD1|16|TRBV6-5
CASSYYPSGQGYEQYF
TGTGCCAGCAGTTACTACCCAAGCGGACAGGGCTACGAGCAGTACTTC
>many|TRBJ1-5|.|18|TRBV27
CASSSTLTGLNSNQPQHF
TGTGCCAGCAGTTCCACCCTAACAGGGTTAAATAGCAATCAGCCCCAGCATTTT
>many|TRBJ2-5|TRBD1|15|TRBV25-1
CASSPDRGLFQTQYF
TGTGCCAGCAGTCCTGACAGGGGGCTCTTTCAGACCCAGTACTTC
>.|TRBJ2-7|TRBD2|16|TRBV18
CASSPTSGRAEAEQYF
TGTGCCAGCTCACCCACTAGCGGGAGGGCCGAGGCCGAGCAGTACTTC
>.|TRBJ2-6|.|17|TRBV18
CASSPITGLSGANVLTF
TGTGCCAGCTCACCAATCACAGGGCTATCTGGGGCCAACGTCCTGACTTTC
>few|TRBJ2-1|.|14|TRBV12-5
CASGFQGSYNEQFF
TGTGCTAGTGGTTTTCAGGGGTCCTACAATGAGCAGTTCTTC
>.|TRBJ2-6|TRBD1|14|TRBV3-1
CASSPTGGANVLTF
TGTGCCAGCAGCCCGACAGGGGGGGCCAACGTCCTGACTTTC
>few|TRBJ2-7|.|14|TRBV11-2
CASSLGARVYEQYF
TGTGCCAGCAGCTTAGGAGCTAGGGTCTACGAGCAGTACTTC
>many|TRBJ1-1|.|13|TRBV5-1
CASSFQGGTEAFF
TGCGCCAGCAGCTTTCAGGGTGGCACTGAAGCTTTCTTT
>many|TRBJ2-1|.|14|TRBV29-1
CSVEGRGGYNEQFF
TGCAGCGTTGAGGGCAGGGGGGGGTACAATGAGCAGTTCTTC
>few|TRBJ1-1|.|18|TRBV4-1
CASSQVYGPVRRNTEAFF
TGCGCCAGCAGCCAAGTATACGGTCCCGTCCGAAGGAACACTGAAGCTTTCTTT
>.|TRBJ1-5|.|13|TRBV6-2/TRBV6-3
CASTENSNQPQHF
TGTGCCAGCACGGAGAATAGCAATCAGCCCCAGCATTTT
>many|TRBJ2-1|.|15|TRBV28
CASSFTGVTYNEQFF
TGTGCCAGCAGTTTTACTGGGGTTACCTACAATGAGCAGTTCTTC
>many|TRBJ2-7|.|13|TRBV5-1
CASSLRGADEQYF
TGCGCCAGCAGCTTGAGGGGTGCCGACGAGCAGTACTTC
>many|TRBJ2-1|.|14|TRBV6-1
CASRSGGQNNEQFF
TGTGCCAGCAGAAGCGGGGGACAGAACAATGAGCAGTTCTTC
>few|TRBJ2-1|TRBD2|15|TRBV2
CASSEDSGEVDEQFF
TGTGCCAGCAGTGAAGATAGCGGGGAGGTCGATGAGCAGTTCTTC
>.|TRBJ2-2|TRBD2|16|TRBV12-3/TRBV12-4
CASSSSSGGGTGELFF
TGTGCCAGCAGTTCCTCTAGCGGGGGGGGCACCGGGGAGCTGTTTTTT
>many|TRBJ1-5|TRBD1|15|TRBV5-1
CASSPGQWSNQPQHF
TGCGCCAGCAGCCCGGGACAGTGGAGCAATCAGCCCCAGCATTTT
>many|TRBJ2-1|TRBD1|15|TRBV27
CASSPTKTGGFEQFF
TGTGCCAGCAGCCCGACCAAGACAGGGGGCTTTGAGCAGTTCTTC
>.|TRBJ2-3|TRBD2|19|TRBV20-1
CSARAPGLGGPFGKDTQYF
TGCAGTGCTAGAGCCCCAGGATTGGGAGGGCCTTTTGGTAAAGATACGCAGTATTTT
>few|TRBJ2-3|.|12|TRBV9
CASSVEGLTQYF
TGTGCCAGCAGCGTAGAGGGTTTGACGCAGTATTTT
>few|TRBJ2-1|TRBD2|13|TRBV20-1
CSARSAGGTWQFF
TGCAGTGCTAGGTCAGCGGGGGGTACTTGGCAGTTCTTC
>many|TRBJ2-3|.|16|TRBV10-3
CAISELSGAYTDTQYF
TGTGCCATCAGTGAGCTGAGCGGAGCCTACACAGATACGCAGTATTTT
>many|TRBJ2-4|.|14|TRBV2
CASSLRFSSTLQYF
TGTGCCAGCAGCCTTCGGTTCAGTAGTACCCTTCAGTACTTC
>.|TRBJ2-7|TRBD2|15|TRBV4-1
CASSHPARGVYEQYF
TGCGCCAGCAGCCACCCCGCCCGGGGGGTCTACGAGCAGTACTTC
>few|TRBJ2-7|.|15|TRBV12-3/TRBV12-4
CASSLGRGPPYEQYF
TGTGCCAGCAGTTTAGGGCGCGGCCCACCCTACGAGCAGTACTTC
>few|TRBJ2-7|TRBD2|16|TRBV16
CASSPNAPGGSYEQYF
TGTGCCAGCAGCCCAAATGCACCGGGGGGTTCCTACGAGCAGTACTTC
>.|TRBJ2-1|.|16|TRBV4-3
CASSQDSRGRANEQFF
TGCGCCAGCAGCCAGGATTCGAGGGGGAGGGCCAATGAGCAGTTCTTC
>many|TRBJ2-1|.|14|TRBV6-1
CASSDRGGVNEQFF
TGTGCCAGCAGCGACCGGGGCGGGGTGAATGAGCAGTTCTTC
>few|TRBJ2-1|.|14|TRBV20-1
CSARGQKSYNEQFF
TGCAGTGCTAGAGGCCAGAAGTCCTACAATGAGCAGTTCTTC
>many|TRBJ2-5|TRBD1|15|TRBV9
CASSPGTGGKETQYF
TGTGCCAGCAGCCCCGGGACAGGGGGGAAAGAGACCCAGTACTTC
>.|TRBJ1-3|.|14|TRBV5-1
CASSLAGNGNTIYF
TGCGCCAGCAGCTTGGCAGGGAACGGAAACACCATATATTTT
>few|TRBJ2-1|TRBD2|18|TRBV10-3
CAISGLAGGRSSYNEQFF
TGTGCCATCAGTGGACTAGCGGGAGGGAGGAGCTCCTACAATGAGCAGTTCTTC
>.|TRBJ2-1|TRBD1|15|TRBV20-1
CSAPGTGGFYNEQFF
TGCAGTGCTCCCGGGACAGGGGGTTTTTACAATGAGCAGTTCTTC
>.|TRBJ2-7|.|13|TRBV11-2
CASSVGVTYEQYF
TGTGCCAGCAGCGTGGGCGTGACCTACGAGCAGTACTTC
>few|TRBJ2-5|.|16|TRBV5-6
CASSLESPPIWETQYF
TGTGCCAGCAGCTTGGAAAGCCCGCCGATTTGGGAGACCCAGTACTTC